Listed here are 20 T cell receptor beta chains from one sample, sequenced in a study of healthy donors' naive CD4 and CD8 T cells. Each TCR library used 500 ng of total RNA and a linear amplification protocol. MiXCR was run by TCRdb on the reads, yielding one entry per CDR3 protein. The sample has around 180,000 distinct CDR3 sequences, nearly 75% seen once. The sample comprised naive CD4+ and CD8+ T cells sorted from blood, pooled from several donors. These TCRs come from a pool of human donors in good health; the sample pools cells from several healthy donors.

This clonotype was observed a few times. V is TRBV19 and J is TRBJ1-1, with D hard to call. Germline CDR1 LNHDA, CDR2 SQIVND (reference sequence). CDR3 size: 13 residues. V lost 3 bases to trimming and J lost 3 bases, with 8 bases between them. DNA of the CDR3: TGTGCCAGTAGTATGGGAGATTACACTGAAGCTTTCTTT. Its translation: CASSMGDYTEAFF.

The J gene is TRBJ2-7, the V gene TRBV27; D remains unclear. CDR3 length equals 14 residues. Germline V gene lookup returns CDR1 MNHEY and CDR2 SMNVEV (reference sequence). Trimming shortened V by 5 bases and J by 5 bases, and 16 bases separated the two germline ends. CDR3 sequence: CASSLILGAHEQYF. CDR3 DNA: TGTGCCAGCAGTCTGATCCTCGGCGCCCACGAGCAGTACTTC.

The chain carries TRBV2 and TRBJ2-7; unclear D gene. Looked up from germline, CDR1 is SNHLY and CDR2 is FYNNEI. The V and J ends lost 0 bases and 1 base respectively, with 7 bases between them. This CDR3 region has 14 residues. The CDR3 bases are TGTGCCAGCAGTGAAGCGCAATGGTCCTACGAGCAGTACTTC. This sequence encodes CASSEAQWSYEQYF.

This sequence joins TRBV29-1 and TRBJ2-7; D uncertain. Germline CDR1 SQVTM, CDR2 ANQGSEA. Trimming removed 4 bases at V and 5 bases at J, with 9 bases between. This CDR3 is built from 11 residues. DNA for the CDR3: TGCAGCGTTGTACGGGCCGACGAGCAGTACTTC. It yields the protein CSVVRADEQYF.

The chain has TRBV7-2 and TRBJ2-1, with 7 bases fitting TRBD1. The CDR3 is 13 residues long. Germline V CDR1 and CDR2: SGHTA, FQGNSA. Trimming took 5 bases from V and 10 from J; bases not matched to a gene: 8. The CDR3 nucleotides are TGTGCCAGCAGCGAGACAGGGTACGGCGAGCAGTTCTTC. Protein sequence: CASSETGYGEQFF. The full variable domain, its missing parts supplied by reference TRBV7-2 and TRBJ2-1, is GAGVSQSPSNKVTEKGKDVELRCDPISGHTALYWYRQSLGQGLEFLIYFQGNSAPDKSGLPSDRFSAERTGGSVSTLTIQRTQQEDSAVYLCASSETGYGEQFFGPGTRLTVL.

This rearrangement joins TRBV29-1 to TRBJ2-7; tentatively, D is TRBD1 (5 bases). The CDR3 has 13 amino acids. Between the trimmed V and J ends, which lost 8 bases and 2 bases, there was a span of 16 bases. Germline CDR1 is SQVTM and CDR2 is ANQGSEA. The CDR3 DNA reads TGCAGCATATCTCAGGGTGTAACCTACGAGCAGTACTTC. This codes for CSISQGVTYEQYF.

This clonotype was observed a few times. This chain connects TRBV6-5 to TRBJ1-1; 8 positions match TRBD1. The ends lost 2 bases at V and 11 bases at J; junction bases unmatched: 1. CDR1 MNHEY and CDR2 SVGAGI come from the germline V gene. The CDR3 runs 11 residues. The CDR3 region has the DNA TGTGCCAGCAGTTACCAGGGGGCGGCTTTCTTT. This codes for CASSYQGAAFF.

V is TRBV27 and J is TRBJ1-2; weak D call: TRBD1 (5 bases). CDR1 and CDR2 from the germline V gene are MNHEY and SMNVEV (reference sequence). Trimming took off 1 base at V and 7 bases at J, with 22 bases between the two ends. This CDR3 spans 17 amino acids. The CDR3, as DNA: TGTGCCAGCAGTTTATATGAGGGCGCGGGTGCTAGGGGTGGCTACACCTTC. Translated: CASSLYEGAGARGGYTF.

This rearrangement joins TRBV5-1 to TRBJ1-1; D ambiguous. Germline CDR1 SGHRS, CDR2 YFSETQ. The CDR3 runs 14 residues. The V gene lost 6 bases and the J gene lost 0 bases, with 12 bases spanning the gap. The CDR3 region is CASTNALLNTEAFF. The CDR3 nucleotides read TGCGCCAGCACAAACGCATTGCTGAACACTGAAGCTTTCTTT.

V is TRBV6-5 and J is TRBJ2-7; 7 bases align to TRBD1. Trimming at V came to 6 bases and at J to 0 bases, leaving 5 bases not matched to a gene. The CDR3 runs 14 residues. Germline V lookup: CDR1 MNHEY, CDR2 SVGAGI. CDR3 amino acids: CASRRTGHSYEQYV. The CDR3 nucleotides are TGTGCCAGCAGGAGGACAGGTCACTCCTACGAGCAGTACGTC.

The chain combines TRBV20-1 with TRBJ2-3; TRBD2 matches at 8 bases. The CDR3 sequence is 14 residues long. V shed 0 bases and J 6 bases; nucleotides not matched to a gene: 5. The germline CDR1 and CDR2 sequences are DFQATT and SNEGSKA (reference sequence). The DNA of the CDR3 is TGCAGTGCTAGAGATCGAGCGGGAGTGGATACGCAGTATTTT. Residues: CSARDRAGVDTQYF.

V and J are TRBV11-1 and TRBJ1-1; 7 bases are a match to TRBD1. Trimming took 6 bases from V and 2 from J; bases not matched to a gene: 6. Germline V gene sequence: CDR1 SGHAT, CDR2 FQDESV (reference sequence). The CDR3 runs 14 residues. CDR3 in amino acids: CASRFEGANTEAFF. CDR3 nucleotide sequence: TGTGCCAGCAGGTTCGAGGGGGCAAACACTGAAGCTTTCTTT.

The CDR3 DNA reads TGTGCCAGCAGCCAAGCGTCAGGGTTCCGGAACACCGGGGAGCTGTTTTTT. It encodes CASSQASGFRNTGELFF. The chain carries TRBV6-5 and TRBJ2-2; D possibly corresponds to TRBD1 (5 bases). The CDR3 spans 17 residues. Deletions cut 6 bases from V and 1 base from J, with 18 bases between. The germline V gene has CDR1 MNHEY and CDR2 SVGAGI.

This clonotype was detected only a few times. The chain joins TRBV19 to TRBJ2-1; 10 positions match TRBD2. From germline, CDR1 is LNHDA and CDR2 SQIVND (reference sequence). The CDR3 totals 15 residues. V lost 3 bases and J lost 7; bases outside the gene matches: 6. In nucleotides, the CDR3 is TGTGCCAGTAGTATCGGGCTAGCGGGAGTTAATGAGCAGTTCTTC. It translates to CASSIGLAGVNEQFF.

The CDR3 DNA sequence: TGTGCCAGCAGCATATCCGGGAGCACGAGAGGCTACGAGCAGTACGTC. Its protein is CASSISGSTRGYEQYV. This rearrangement joins TRBV5-5 to TRBJ2-7; D may be TRBD2 (6 bases). This CDR3 is built from 16 residues. CDR1 and CDR2 from the germline V gene are SGHKS and YYEKEE (reference sequence). The V end was cut by 4 bases, the J end by 3 bases, with 20 bases between.

This clonotype appeared once. The J gene is TRBJ2-5, the V gene TRBV4-1; tentative D call: TRBD1 (6 bases). Germline V gene lookup returns CDR1 MGHRA and CDR2 YSYEKL. V lost 4 bases and J lost 5, with 14 bases in between. This CDR3 is built from 14 residues. Written as DNA, the CDR3 is TGCGCCAGCAGCCGCTTGGGGGCGGGCGAGACCCAGTACTTC. This gives the protein CASSRLGAGETQYF.

J is TRBJ2-7 and V is TRBV7-2; D may be TRBD1 (6 bases). Germline CDR1 is SGHTA and CDR2 is FQGNSA. Trimming removed 3 bases at V and 3 bases at J, with 9 bases between. This CDR3 has 13 residues. CDR3: CASSFVGGYEQYF. The CDR3 DNA sequence: TGTGCCAGCAGCTTCGTAGGGGGCTACGAGCAGTACTTC.

This chain connects TRBV6-5 to TRBJ1-1, with D maybe TRBD1 (5 bases). Germline assignment: CDR1 MNHEY and CDR2 SVGAGI. The CDR3 length is 13 residues. Between the trimmed V and J ends, which lost 2 bases and 5 bases, there was a span of 9 bases. The DNA for the CDR3 is TGTGCCAGCAGTTACGGGGGGAGGACTGAAGCTTTCTTT. Protein: CASSYGGRTEAFF.

This clonotype has a single count. V is TRBV19 and J is TRBJ1-1; 12 bases align to TRBD1. The CDR3 spans 15 residues. V shed 5 bases and J 5 bases; nucleotides not matched to a gene: 6. The germline CDR1 and CDR2 sequences are LNHDA and SQIVND (reference sequence). CDR3 in DNA: TGTGCCAGTAGTGGGACAGGGGGCGACGCGACTGAAGCTTTCTTT. Translating gives CASSGTGGDATEAFF.

This clonotype has a handful of counts. V and J are TRBV29-1 and TRBJ1-4; no clear D gene. The V end was cut by 7 bases, the J end by 5 bases, with 5 bases between. Germline V lookup: CDR1 SQVTM, CDR2 ANQGSEA. The CDR3 is 10 residues long. The CDR3 sequence is CSALNEKLFF. The CDR3 coding sequence is TGCAGCGCTCTAAATGAAAAACTGTTTTTT.